This is a list of T cell receptor beta chains from one sample in a study of blood T cell repertoires in COVID-19. The protocol was immunoSEQ multiplex PCR, while the TCRdb copy is restricted to in-frame clones and leaves out a portion. The sample includes fewer than 30,000 clones, approximately 75% of them seen just once. Sample: peripheral blood. The receptors originated from a boy aged 2 to 10 with active or convalescent COVID-19. The CDR3 runs from the conserved cysteine through the conserved F or W. D genes are given only for firm matches. Size is omitted from some rows. Given values are once, few, many or a class for expanded clones.

j_gene | d_gene | v_gene | abundance | CDR3nt | CDR3aa
TRBJ2-7 | . | TRBV6-2/TRBV6-3 | once | TGTGCCAGCAGTCCCTATTGGGCTTCTCGCGAGCAGTACTTC | CASSPYWASREQYF
TRBJ2-3 | TRBD1 | TRBV29-1 | . | TGCAGCTTGCGACAGGGTCGGAATACGCAGTATTTT | CSLRQGRNTQYF
TRBJ2-7 | . | TRBV4-1 | . | TGCGCCAGCAGCCAAGATCAGGCCCTCCCAAGGGAGCAGTACTTC | CASSQDQALPREQYF
TRBJ1-1 | TRBD1 | TRBV5-6 | . | TGTGCCAGCAGCCTGACAGGGGGCCGGCCTGAAGCTTTCTTT | CASSLTGGRPEAFF
TRBJ2-2 | TRBD1 | TRBV19 | . | TGTGCCAGTGGGACAGGGTTGGCCGGGGAGCTGTTTTTT | CASGTGLAGELFF
TRBJ1-4 | TRBD1 | TRBV4-2 | . | TGTGCCAGCAGCCAAGAAACCGGGGACAGGGGAGGACTGTTTTTT | CASSQETGDRGGLFF
TRBJ2-5 | TRBD2 | TRBV9 | . | TGTGCCAGCAGCGGAGGACTAGGCGGAGAGACCCAGTACTTC | CASSGGLGGETQYF
TRBJ2-1 | TRBD2 | TRBV4-2 | . | TGTGCCAGCAGCCAAGTCAGCGGGGGGGCCTGGGTTACCTACAATGAGCAGTTCTTC | CASSQVSGGAWVTYNEQFF
TRBJ2-3 | TRBD2 | TRBV19 | . | TGTGCCAGTAGTATAGGGACTAGCGAGCTACATACGCAGTATTTT | CASSIGTSELHTQYF
TRBJ1-1 | . | TRBV5-1 | . | TGCGCCAGCAGCTTGTTGCAGATTCGATCCGGGGGGGAAGCTTTCTTT | CASSLLQIRSGGEAFF
TRBJ1-1 | . | TRBV13 | . | TGTGCCAGCAGCTCTAATCCCCCAGGGGCCTACACTGAAGCTTTCTTT | CASSSNPPGAYTEAFF
TRBJ1-4 | . | TRBV2 | . | TGTGCCAGCACCCGGGACATCGAAAAACTGTTTTTT | CASTRDIEKLFF
TRBJ2-1 | . | TRBV7-2 | few | TGTGCCAGCAGCCTAAACCGGGGCGGGGGCCAATTCTTC | CASSLNRGGGQFF
TRBJ1-1 | TRBD1 | TRBV13 | . | TGTGCCAGCAGCTCCCTGGACAGGGAAGCTTTCTTT | CASSSLDREAFF
TRBJ1-2 | . | TRBV3-1/TRBV3-2 | few | TGTGCCAGCAGCCAGGTTAGAACAGCTAACTATGGCTACACCTTC | CASSQVRTANYGYTF
TRBJ1-1 | . | TRBV5-1 | . | TGCGCCAGCAGCTTGTTGCAGGCAACGGGGGGCACTGAAGCTTTCTTT | CASSLLQATGGTEAFF
TRBJ1-1 | . | TRBV20-1 | . | TGCAGTGAATCAGGGAACACTGAAGCTTTCTTT | CSESGNTEAFF
TRBJ2-5 | TRBD2 | TRBV27 | once | TGTGCCAGCAGCCCAATAACTAGCGGGAGGGATGGGACCCAGTACTTC | CASSPITSGRDGTQYF
TRBJ1-4 | TRBD1 | TRBV7-9 | . | TGTGCCGGCGTCGGAGAAATAACAGGGGTTATTGAAAAACTGTTTTTT | CAGVGEITGVIEKLFF
TRBJ1-2 | . | TRBV29-1 | . | TGCAGCGTTAGACAGGCAGCTAACTATGGCTACACCTTC | CSVRQAANYGYTF
TRBJ1-5 | . | TRBV7-2 | . | TGTGCCAGCAGCTTAGGGGCACGGCAGCCCCAGCATTTT | CASSLGARQPQHF
TRBJ2-7 | TRBD2 | TRBV19 | . | TGTGCCAGTAGTACAAGGACTAGCGGGGGGCCGTCGGGAGTATTGGAGCAGTACTTC | CASSTRTSGGPSGVLEQYF
TRBJ2-1 | TRBD2 | TRBV11-2 | . | TGTGCCAGCAGCTTCGGACTAGTTAGGCGGTCCTACAATGAGCAGTTCTTC | CASSFGLVRRSYNEQFF
TRBJ1-1 | . | TRBV14 | few | TGTGCCAGCAGCCAAGATCTGGCCCTGTCGGCTTTCTTT | CASSQDLALSAFF
TRBJ2-4 | TRBD2 | TRBV29-1 | . | TGCAGCGTCCTTAGCGGGACGACAAACATTCAGTACTTC | CSVLSGTTNIQYF
TRBJ2-3 | . | TRBV4-1 | once | TGCGCCAGCAGCCAATGGGGCAGCCCAATACGCACAGATACGCAGTATTTT | CASSQWGSPIRTDTQYF
TRBJ1-2 | . | TRBV2 | . | TGTGCCAGCAGTCCCGACCGGGGCTATGGCTACACCTTC | CASSPDRGYGYTF
TRBJ2-2 | . | TRBV7-3 | . | TGTGCCAGCAGCCCTACCGGGACAAACACCGGGGAGCTGTTTTTT | CASSPTGTNTGELFF
TRBJ2-2 | . | TRBV19 | . | TGTGCCAGTAGTATAGCGAGGAACACCGGGGAGCTGTTTTTT | CASSIARNTGELFF
TRBJ1-1 | . | TRBV4-3 | . | TGCGCCAGCAGTAAACAGGGACGGAACACTGAAGCTTTCTTT | CASSKQGRNTEAFF
TRBJ2-2 | . | TRBV4-3 | few | TGCGCCAGCAGCCAAGATAGGGGTTACTCCGGGGAGCTGTTTTTT | CASSQDRGYSGELFF
TRBJ1-2 | TRBD1 | TRBV29-1 | . | TGCAGCGTTTTGGGACAGGGTAAATATGGCTACACCTTC | CSVLGQGKYGYTF
TRBJ2-6 | TRBD1 | TRBV4-1 | . | TGCGCCAGCAGCCAAGAATGGGGACAGGCGTCCTCTGGGGCCAACGTCCTGACTTTC | CASSQEWGQASSGANVLTF
TRBJ2-3 | TRBD1 | TRBV3-1/TRBV3-2 | . | TGTGCCAGCAGTCCGGGACAGGGGGCACGGACAGATACGCAGTATTTT | CASSPGQGARTDTQYF
TRBJ2-2 | . | TRBV10-3 | . | TGTGCCATCAGGAGAGCGGGCATCGGGGAGCTGTTTTTT | CAIRRAGIGELFF
TRBJ1-1 | . | TRBV18 | . | TGTGCCAGCTCACCTCGCCAGGGCTGCGTAGCTTTCTTT | CASSPRQGCVAFF
TRBJ2-5 | TRBD2 | TRBV29-1 | . | TGCAGCGTTCTATCTTTCTGGGGGAGGGCCCCTCCAGAGACCCAGTACTTC | CSVLSFWGRAPPETQYF
TRBJ1-1 | TRBD1 | TRBV5-1 | . | TGCGCCAGCAGCGATACAGGGGGCATCACTGAAGCTTTCTTT | CASSDTGGITEAFF
TRBJ2-3 | . | TRBV5-1 | . | TGCGCCAGCAGCCTAGGACTAGTGGGGGCAACAGATACGCAGTATTTT | CASSLGLVGATDTQYF
TRBJ2-6 | . | TRBV2 | . | TGTGCCAGCAGGCGGGCCGGCTCTGGGGCCAACGTCCTGACTTTC | CASRRAGSGANVLTF
TRBJ2-6 | . | TRBV5-1 | once | TGCGCCAGCAGCTTAGGGGTCTCTGGGGCCAACGTCCTGACTTTC | CASSLGVSGANVLTF
TRBJ2-2 | TRBD2 | TRBV4-3 | . | TGCGCCAGCAGCCAGGAAACTTTAGCGGGAGAAAGGACCGGGGAGCTGTTTTTT | CASSQETLAGERTGELFF
TRBJ1-2 | . | TRBV6-6 | . | TGTGCCAGCAGTTACTCGTCACAGCCGGGGTATGGCTACACCTTC | CASSYSSQPGYGYTF
TRBJ1-1 | . | TRBV3-1/TRBV3-2 | . | TGTGCCAGCAGCTCGTTCAGAGGAGGGAACACTGAAGCTTTCTTT | CASSSFRGGNTEAFF
TRBJ1-4 | TRBD1 | TRBV25-1 | medium-sized | TGTGCCAGCAGTGAATTACAGGGGAAATACAATGAAAAACTGTTTTTT | CASSELQGKYNEKLFF
TRBJ1-6 | . | TRBV27 | . | TGTGCGGCGAGGAGCTCCTATAATTCACCCCTCCACTTT | CAARSSYNSPLHF
TRBJ1-5 | . | TRBV10-1 | . | TGCGCCAGCAGTGAATCCCCTAATCAGCCCCAGCATTTT | CASSESPNQPQHF
TRBJ2-5 | . | TRBV11-2 | few | TGTGCCAGCAGCCCCCGGGGAGGGGAGGGACAAGGGACCCAGTACTTC | CASSPRGGEGQGTQYF
TRBJ1-2 | . | TRBV7-2 | . | TGTGCCAGCAGCCGTCGAAACACAGGGAAAGATGGCTACACCTTC | CASSRRNTGKDGYTF
TRBJ2-5 | TRBD2 | TRBV6-5 | . | TGTGCCAGCAGTAGCGGGGTCAGGGCCCAGTACTTC | CASSSGVRAQYF
TRBJ2-4 | TRBD2 | TRBV18 | . | TGTGCCAGCTCACCACCGAAGACTAGCGGGGGGGCCGCGGACATTCAGTACTTC | CASSPPKTSGGAADIQYF
TRBJ1-1 | TRBD1 | TRBV9 | . | TGTGCCAGCAGCGTAGATGGACAGGGGGGCACTGAAGCTTTCTTT | CASSVDGQGGTEAFF
TRBJ2-4 | . | TRBV5-1 | . | TGCGCCAGCAGCACCGGACAGAAGTTAAACATTCAGTACTTC | CASSTGQKLNIQYF
TRBJ2-3 | TRBD2 | TRBV30 | few | TGTGCCTGGAGGAGGGGTAGCGGGGGGGGCGTCCCAGATACGCAGTATTTT | CAWRRGSGGGVPDTQYF
TRBJ2-5 | TRBD2 | TRBV6-5 | . | TGTGCCAGCAGTTTCGAAAGGGAGGGAGAGACCCAGTACTTC | CASSFEREGETQYF